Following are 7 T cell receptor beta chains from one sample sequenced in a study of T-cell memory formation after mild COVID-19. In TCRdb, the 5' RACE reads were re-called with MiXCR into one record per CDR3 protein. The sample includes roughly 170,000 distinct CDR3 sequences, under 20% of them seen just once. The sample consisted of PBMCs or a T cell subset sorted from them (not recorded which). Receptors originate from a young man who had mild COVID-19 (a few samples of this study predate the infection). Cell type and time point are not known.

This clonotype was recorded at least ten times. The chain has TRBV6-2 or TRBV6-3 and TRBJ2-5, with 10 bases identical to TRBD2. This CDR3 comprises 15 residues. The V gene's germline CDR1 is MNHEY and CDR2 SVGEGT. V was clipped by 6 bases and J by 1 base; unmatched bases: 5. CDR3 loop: CASRGRTSGQETQYF. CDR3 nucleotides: TGTGCCAGCAGGGGACGGACTAGCGGCCAAGAGACCCAGTACTTC.

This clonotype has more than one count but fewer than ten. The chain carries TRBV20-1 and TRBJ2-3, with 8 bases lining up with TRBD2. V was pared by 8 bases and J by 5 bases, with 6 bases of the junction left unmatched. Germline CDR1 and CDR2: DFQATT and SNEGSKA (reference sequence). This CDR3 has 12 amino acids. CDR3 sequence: CSRRGGQDTQYF. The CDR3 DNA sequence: TGCAGTCGACGGGGGGGCCAAGATACGCAGTATTTT.

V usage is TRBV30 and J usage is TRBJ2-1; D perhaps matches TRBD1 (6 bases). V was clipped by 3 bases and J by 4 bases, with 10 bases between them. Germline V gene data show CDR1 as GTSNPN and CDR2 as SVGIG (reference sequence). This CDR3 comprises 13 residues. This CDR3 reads CAWSGQNYNEQFF. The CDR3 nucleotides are TGTGCCTGGAGCGGACAGAATTACAATGAGCAGTTCTTC.

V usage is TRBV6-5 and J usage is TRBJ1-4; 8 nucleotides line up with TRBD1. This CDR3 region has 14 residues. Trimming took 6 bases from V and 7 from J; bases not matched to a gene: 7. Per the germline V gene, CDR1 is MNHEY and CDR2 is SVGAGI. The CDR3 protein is CASSRQGRIEKLFF. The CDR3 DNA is TGTGCCAGCAGCCGACAGGGGAGGATTGAAAAACTGTTTTTT.

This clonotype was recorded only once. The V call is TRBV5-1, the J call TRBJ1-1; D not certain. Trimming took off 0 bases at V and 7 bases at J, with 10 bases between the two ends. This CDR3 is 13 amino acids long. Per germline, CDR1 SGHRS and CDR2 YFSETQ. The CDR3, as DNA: TGCGCCAGCAGCTTGGGACCCCTAGGTGAAGCTTTCTTT. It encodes CASSLGPLGEAFF.

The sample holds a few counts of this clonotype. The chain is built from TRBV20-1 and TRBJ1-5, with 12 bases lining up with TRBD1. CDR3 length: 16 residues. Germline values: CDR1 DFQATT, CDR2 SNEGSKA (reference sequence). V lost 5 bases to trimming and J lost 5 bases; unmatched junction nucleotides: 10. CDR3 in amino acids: CSAGGTGGVGDQPQHF. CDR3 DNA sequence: TGCAGTGCTGGGGGGACAGGGGGCGTAGGGGATCAGCCCCAGCATTTT.

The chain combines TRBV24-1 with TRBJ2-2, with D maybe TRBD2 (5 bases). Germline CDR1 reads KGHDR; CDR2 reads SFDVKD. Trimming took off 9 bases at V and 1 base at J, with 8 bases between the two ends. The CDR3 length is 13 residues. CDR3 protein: CATGGGNTGELFF. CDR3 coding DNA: TGTGCCACCGGTGGAGGGAACACCGGGGAGCTGTTTTTT.